This TCR beta chain was identified in a study of T cell responses to AZD1222 COVID-19 vaccine. Study-wide findings and caveats: Within unmutated variant regions lay the reported targets of nearly half of spike-specific TCRs. Repertoires were obtained solely post-peak T cell response.

Notes on this clone: Its antigen is unknown.

Sequencing used immunoSEQ multiplex PCR; TCRdb keeps in-frame clones, though not all of them. The data show roughly 150,000 clones, with about 92% seen just once and about 2.3% held by the top ten. The sequence derives from an adult in good health. The material was peripheral blood, obtained on day 0 of AZD1222 vaccination.

The CDR3 coding sequence is TGTGCCAGCAGCCTAGACTGGAATTCACCCCTCCACTTT. Translated, it gives CASSLDWNSPLHF. J is TRBJ1-6 and V is TRBV7-9; D is unclear. This CDR3 is built from 13 residues. The V end was cut by 5 bases, the J end by 7 bases, with 9 bases between. Germline V gene lookup returns CDR1 SEHNR and CDR2 FQNEAQ (reference sequence).